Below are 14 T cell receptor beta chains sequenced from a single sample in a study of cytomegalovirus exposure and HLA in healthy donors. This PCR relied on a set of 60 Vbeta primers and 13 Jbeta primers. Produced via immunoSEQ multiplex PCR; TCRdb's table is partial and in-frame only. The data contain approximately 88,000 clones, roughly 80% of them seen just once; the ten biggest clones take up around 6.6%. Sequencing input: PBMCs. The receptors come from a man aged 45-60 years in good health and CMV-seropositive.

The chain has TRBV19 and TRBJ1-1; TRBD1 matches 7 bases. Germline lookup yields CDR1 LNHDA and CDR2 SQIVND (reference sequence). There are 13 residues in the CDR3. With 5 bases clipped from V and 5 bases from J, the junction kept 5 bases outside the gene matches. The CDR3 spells CASSSSTGTEAFF. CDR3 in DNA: TGTGCCAGTAGTTCCTCGACAGGGACTGAAGCTTTCTTT.

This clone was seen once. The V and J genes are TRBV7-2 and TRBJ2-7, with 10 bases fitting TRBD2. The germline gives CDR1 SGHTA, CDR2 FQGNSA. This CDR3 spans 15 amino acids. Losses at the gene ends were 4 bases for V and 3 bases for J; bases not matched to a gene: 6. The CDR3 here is CASSSYSGGVYEQYF. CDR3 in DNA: TGTGCCAGCAGCTCCTACAGCGGGGGGGTCTACGAGCAGTACTTC.

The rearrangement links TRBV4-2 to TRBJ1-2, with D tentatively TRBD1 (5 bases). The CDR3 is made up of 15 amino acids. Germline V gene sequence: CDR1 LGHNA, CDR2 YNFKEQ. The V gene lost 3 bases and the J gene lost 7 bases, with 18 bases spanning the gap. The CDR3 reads CASSHHEAGPLGYTF. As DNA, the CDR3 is TGTGCCAGCAGCCATCACGAAGCGGGGCCACTTGGCTACACCTTC.

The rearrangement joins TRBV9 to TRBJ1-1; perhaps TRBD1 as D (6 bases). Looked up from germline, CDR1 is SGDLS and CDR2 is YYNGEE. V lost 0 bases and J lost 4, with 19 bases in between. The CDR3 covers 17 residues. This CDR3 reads CASSVVWQGKFITEAFF. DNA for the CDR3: TGTGCCAGCAGCGTAGTTTGGCAGGGGAAGTTTATCACTGAAGCTTTCTTT.

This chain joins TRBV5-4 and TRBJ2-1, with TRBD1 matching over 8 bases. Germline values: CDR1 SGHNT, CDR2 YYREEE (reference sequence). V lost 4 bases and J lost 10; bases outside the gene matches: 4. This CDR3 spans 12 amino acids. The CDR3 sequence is CASSPGTGEQFF. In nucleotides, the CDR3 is TGTGCCAGCAGCCCAGGGACAGGCGAGCAGTTCTTC.

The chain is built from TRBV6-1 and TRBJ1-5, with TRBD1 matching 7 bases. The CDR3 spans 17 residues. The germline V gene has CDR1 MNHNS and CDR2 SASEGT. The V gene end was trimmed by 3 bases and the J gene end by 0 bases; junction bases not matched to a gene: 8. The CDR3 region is CASSDLATGNSNQPQHF. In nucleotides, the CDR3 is TGTGCCAGCAGTGACCTTGCGACAGGGAATAGCAATCAGCCCCAGCATTTT.

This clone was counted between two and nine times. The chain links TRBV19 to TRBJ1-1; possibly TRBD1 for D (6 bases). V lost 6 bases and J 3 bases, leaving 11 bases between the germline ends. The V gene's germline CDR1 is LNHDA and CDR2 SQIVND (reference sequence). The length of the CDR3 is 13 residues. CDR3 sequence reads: CASRDRRDTEAFF. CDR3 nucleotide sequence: TGTGCCAGTAGGGACAGAAGAGACACTGAAGCTTTCTTT.

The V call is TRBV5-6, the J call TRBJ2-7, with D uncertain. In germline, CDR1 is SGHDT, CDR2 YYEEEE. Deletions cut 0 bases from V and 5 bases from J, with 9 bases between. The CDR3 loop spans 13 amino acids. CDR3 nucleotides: TGTGCCAGCAGCTTGGTGTCCTCTGACGAGCAGTACTTC. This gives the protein CASSLVSSDEQYF.

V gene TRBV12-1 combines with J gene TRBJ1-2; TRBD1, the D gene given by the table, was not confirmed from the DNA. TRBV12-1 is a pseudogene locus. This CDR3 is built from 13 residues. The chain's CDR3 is CASLQEINYGYTF. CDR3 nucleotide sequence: TGTGCCAGCCTACAGGAAATCAACTATGGCTACACCTTC.

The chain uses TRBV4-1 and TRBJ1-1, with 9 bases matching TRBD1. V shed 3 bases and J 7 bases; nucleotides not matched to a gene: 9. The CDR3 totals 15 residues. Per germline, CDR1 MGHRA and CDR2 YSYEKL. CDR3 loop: CASSHATGTGNEAFF. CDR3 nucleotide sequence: TGCGCCAGCAGCCATGCTACCGGGACAGGGAATGAAGCTTTCTTT.

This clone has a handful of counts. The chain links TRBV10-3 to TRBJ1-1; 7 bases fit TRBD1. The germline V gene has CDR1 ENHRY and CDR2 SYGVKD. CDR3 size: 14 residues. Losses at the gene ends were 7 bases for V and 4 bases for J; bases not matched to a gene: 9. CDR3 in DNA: TGTGCCATCAACCAACAGGGGACGGGCACTGAAGCTTTCTTT. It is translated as CAINQQGTGTEAFF.

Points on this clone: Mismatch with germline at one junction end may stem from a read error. CDR3 DNA: TGTGCCAGCAGTTACTCGCGGGAGGGCGATCAGCCCCAGAATTTT. It yields the protein CASSYSREGDQPQNF. The chain employs TRBV6-5 and TRBJ1-5; D gene unclear. CDR1 and CDR2 (germline): MNHEY, SVGAGI. The CDR3 covers 15 residues.

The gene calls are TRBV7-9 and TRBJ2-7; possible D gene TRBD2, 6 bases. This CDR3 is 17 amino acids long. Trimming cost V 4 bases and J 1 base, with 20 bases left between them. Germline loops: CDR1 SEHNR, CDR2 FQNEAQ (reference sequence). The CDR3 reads CASSSPRTKEKSYEQYF. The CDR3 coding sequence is TGTGCCAGCAGCTCCCCGCGGACTAAAGAAAAATCCTACGAGCAGTACTTC.

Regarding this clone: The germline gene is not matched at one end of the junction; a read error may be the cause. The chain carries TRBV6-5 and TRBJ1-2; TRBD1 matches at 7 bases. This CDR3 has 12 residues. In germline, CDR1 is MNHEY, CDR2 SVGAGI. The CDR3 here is CASRLQGCGYPF. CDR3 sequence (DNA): TGTGCCAGCAGATTACAGGGGTGCGGCTACCCCTTC.